This is a list of T cell receptor beta chains from one sample in a study of OX40 agonist ivuxolimab in advanced cancers. Data came from immunoSEQ multiplex PCR; TCRdb stores just in-frame clones and leaves some out. The table records tens of thousands of clones, about nine tenths of them present only once. Sequences were derived from CD4+ or CD8+ T cells sorted from blood, sampled in a trial of the OX40 agonist ivuxolimab. Receptors were obtained from an adult with an advanced solid tumor such as melanoma, head and neck, liver or kidney cancer. CDR3s include the opening cysteine and the closing phenylalanine or tryptophan. The D gene is left open where the match is weak. Some rows have no size entry. The others give once, few or many, or a class for an expanded clone.

D: .; J: TRBJ1-1; V: TRBV6-1; size: .; DNA: TGTGCCAGCAGTTATCCCTCTGAAGCTTTCTTT; CDR3: CASSYPSEAFF
D: TRBD1; J: TRBJ1-1; V: TRBV5-1; size: once; DNA: TGCGCCAGCTCTTGGGACAGGTCGAACACTGAAGCTTTCTTT; CDR3: CASSWDRSNTEAFF
D: .; J: TRBJ2-4; V: TRBV11-2; size: .; DNA: TGTGCCAGCAGCTCAACCCCCGGAGGTACCAAAAACATTCAGTACTTC; CDR3: CASSSTPGGTKNIQYF
D: TRBD2; J: TRBJ2-1; V: TRBV7-3; size: .; DNA: TGTGCCAGCAGCTTAAGTCCTCTAGCGGGGGAATACAATGAGCAGTTCTTC; CDR3: CASSLSPLAGEYNEQFF
D: TRBD2; J: TRBJ2-2; V: TRBV7-9; size: .; DNA: TGTGCCAGCAGCTTAGCGGGTGGACTAGCGGGTAACACCGGGGAGCTGTTTTTT; CDR3: CASSLAGGLAGNTGELFF
D: .; J: TRBJ2-1; V: TRBV30; size: .; DNA: TGTGCCTGGATACGAGCTTACAATGAGCAGTTCTTC; CDR3: CAWIRAYNEQFF
D: .; J: TRBJ1-1; V: TRBV7-6; size: .; DNA: TGTGCCAGCAGCTTATTCATGGGGGCGAGCCCTACTGAAGCTTTCTTT; CDR3: CASSLFMGASPTEAFF
D: TRBD1; J: TRBJ2-1; V: TRBV4-1; size: .; DNA: TGCGCCAGCAGCCACGACAGGGGGCTAAGGAATGAGCAGTTCTTC; CDR3: CASSHDRGLRNEQFF
D: .; J: TRBJ2-1; V: TRBV6-5; size: .; DNA: TGTGCCAGCAGTTACCAGGTTGGGGGCCCCTACAATGAGCAGTTCTTC; CDR3: CASSYQVGGPYNEQFF
D: .; J: TRBJ1-6; V: TRBV7-2; size: few; DNA: TGTGCCAGCAGCTTAGTCAGGAATTCACCCCTCCACTTT; CDR3: CASSLVRNSPLHF
D: .; J: TRBJ2-7; V: TRBV5-8; size: .; DNA: TGTGCCAGCGGGGACCGACAGGTCGGGCAGTACTTC; CDR3: CASGDRQVGQYF
D: .; J: TRBJ2-3; V: TRBV2; size: once; DNA: TGTGCCAGCAGTGAAGCGCTTCTGGGGTTCCCAGATACGCAGTATTTT; CDR3: CASSEALLGFPDTQYF
D: .; J: TRBJ1-2; V: TRBV5-1; size: .; DNA: TGCGCCAGCAGCTTTCGCCCCGGGAGTCCTAACTATGGCTACACCTTC; CDR3: CASSFRPGSPNYGYTF
D: TRBD1; J: TRBJ1-1; V: TRBV27; size: .; DNA: TGTGCCAGCAGTTCGACAGGGGGAGGAGCTTTCTTT; CDR3: CASSSTGGGAFF
D: TRBD2; J: TRBJ2-2; V: TRBV11-2; size: .; DNA: TGTGCCAGCAGCTTAGGTCATTCGGGCGGGAGTAGGTTCACCGGGGAGCTGTTTTTT; CDR3: CASSLGHSGGSRFTGELFF
D: .; J: TRBJ1-1; V: TRBV7-9; size: once; DNA: TGTGCCAGCGGACCCGGGGGGATCGACACTGAAGCTTTCTTT; CDR3: CASGPGGIDTEAFF
D: .; J: TRBJ1-4; V: TRBV7-9; size: few; DNA: TGTGCCAGCAGCTCCATAGGGTATGCAACTAATGAAAAACTGTTTTTT; CDR3: CASSSIGYATNEKLFF
D: .; J: TRBJ2-1; V: TRBV27; size: .; DNA: TGTGCCAGCAGTCAGGGGGGTGAGCAGTTCTTC; CDR3: CASSQGGEQFF
D: TRBD1; J: TRBJ1-6; V: TRBV23-1; size: .; DNA: TGCGCCAGCAGTACGGGACAGGGGGATTCACCCCTCCACTTT; CDR3: CASSTGQGDSPLHF
D: TRBD1; J: TRBJ2-3; V: TRBV6-5; size: .; DNA: TGTGCCAGCAGTTACTCGGGACAGGCAGATACGCAGTATTTT; CDR3: CASSYSGQADTQYF
D: .; J: TRBJ1-2; V: TRBV11-2; size: .; DNA: TGTGCCAGCAGCTTAGGCCCGGGATCTGGCTACACCTTC; CDR3: CASSLGPGSGYTF
D: .; J: TRBJ2-7; V: TRBV29-1; size: once; DNA: TGCAGCGTTGAAGAGCCCAGGGGAGGTTTTGTCACCTACGAGCAGTACTTC; CDR3: CSVEEPRGGFVTYEQYF
D: .; J: TRBJ2-1; V: TRBV4-1; size: .; DNA: TGCGCCAGCAGCCAAGACCCGTCCTACAATGAGCAGTTCTTC; CDR3: CASSQDPSYNEQFF
D: .; J: TRBJ1-3; V: TRBV7-3; size: .; DNA: TGTGCCAGCAGCCCACGGGGTAGGGCCGAAGGAAACACCATATATTTT; CDR3: CASSPRGRAEGNTIYF
D: TRBD2; J: TRBJ2-2; V: TRBV4-3; size: .; DNA: TGCGCCAGCAGCCTTTCTGGACTAGCGGGGGAGACCCCGAACACCGGGGAGCTGTTTTTT; CDR3: CASSLSGLAGETPNTGELFF
D: .; J: TRBJ2-3; V: TRBV9; size: .; DNA: TGTGCCAGCAGCGTCTGGGCAGGGACAGATACGCAGTATTTT; CDR3: CASSVWAGTDTQYF
D: .; J: TRBJ2-2; V: TRBV11-3; size: .; DNA: TGTGCCAGCAGTTATCCAGCCCCGAACGGGGGCCCCGGGGAGCTGTTTTTT; CDR3: CASSYPAPNGGPGELFF
D: TRBD1; J: TRBJ2-5; V: TRBV4-2; size: .; DNA: TGTGCCAGCAGCCCGGGGACAGGGGGCGAAGAGACCCAGTACTTC; CDR3: CASSPGTGGEETQYF
D: TRBD2; J: TRBJ2-3; V: TRBV4-2; size: .; DNA: TGTGCCAGCAGCCCACTAGCGGGGGGGCCCGCAGATACGCAGTATTTT; CDR3: CASSPLAGGPADTQYF
D: .; J: TRBJ2-5; V: TRBV2; size: .; DNA: TGTGCCAGTATCAGGGTCCCTCGTTTTGAGACCCAGTACTTC; CDR3: CASIRVPRFETQYF
D: .; J: TRBJ1-4; V: TRBV7-9; size: .; DNA: TGTGCCAGCAGCTTAGCCAGGGCAACTAATGAAAAACTGTTTTTT; CDR3: CASSLARATNEKLFF
D: .; J: TRBJ1-3; V: TRBV4-1; size: .; DNA: TGCGCCAGCAGCCAAGATCAACAGTCTGGAAACACCATATATTTT; CDR3: CASSQDQQSGNTIYF
D: .; J: TRBJ2-3; V: TRBV14; size: .; DNA: TGTGCCAGCAGCCATGAGCGGGCGGATACGCAGTATTTT; CDR3: CASSHERADTQYF
D: TRBD2; J: TRBJ2-7; V: TRBV4-2; size: once; DNA: TGTGCCAGCAGCCAAGACGGGGGGTTGGTATATGCGGGCGACGAGCAGTACTTC; CDR3: CASSQDGGLVYAGDEQYF
D: TRBD1; J: TRBJ2-5; V: TRBV11-2; size: .; DNA: TGTGCCAGCAGCACGGGACAGACAGCGACCCAGTACTTC; CDR3: CASSTGQTATQYF
D: .; J: TRBJ1-2; V: TRBV7-2; size: .; DNA: TGTGCCAGCAGACAGGCTCCCTATGGCTACACCTTC; CDR3: CASRQAPYGYTF
D: .; J: TRBJ1-5; V: TRBV13; size: .; DNA: TGTGCCAGCAGCTCCCTCAGGCAGGGAAGTCAGCCCCAGCATTTT; CDR3: CASSSLRQGSQPQHF
D: TRBD2; J: TRBJ2-5; V: TRBV11-2; size: .; DNA: TGTGCCAGCAGCTTAGGCCCGGGACTAGCGGGACTAGAGGGGGCCCAGTACTTC; CDR3: CASSLGPGLAGLEGAQYF
D: .; J: TRBJ1-1; V: TRBV6-5; size: .; DNA: TGTGCCAGCAGTTGGGCGGGGAACACTGAAGCTTTCTTT; CDR3: CASSWAGNTEAFF
D: .; J: TRBJ1-1; V: TRBV10-3; size: .; DNA: TGTGCCATCAGTGACCCGACAGAGTTGAACACTGAAGCTTTCTTT; CDR3: CAISDPTELNTEAFF